The clone carrying this T cell receptor beta chain was seen many times. What it recognizes is unknown. Unique molecular identifiers were in the cDNA, with template-switch universal primer binding. Using its own MiXCR run on the 5' RACE reads, TCRdb lists one record per CDR3 protein. This table has about 390,000 distinct CDR3 sequences, 9% appearing once. This sample stems from a study of identical twins. General observations from the study: Donors were not followed over many years; analysis was cross-sectional. Twin sharing of out-of-frame TCR alpha was underestimated by models in monozygotic pairs.

The junction had 5 bases not matched to a gene; V was cut back by 5 bases and J by 1 base. The CDR3 is made up of 15 amino acids. Per the germline V gene, CDR1 is MDHEN and CDR2 is SYDVKM. The receptor's source is a woman in her fifties or sixties in good health. The chain couples TRBV28 to TRBJ2-5; TRBD2 agrees at 9 bases. Source material: naive T cells sorted from blood. In DNA form, the CDR3 reads TGTGCCAGCAGTCCCCCGGGACTAGCCCAAGAGACCCAGTACTTC. Amino acid sequence: CASSPPGLAQETQYF.